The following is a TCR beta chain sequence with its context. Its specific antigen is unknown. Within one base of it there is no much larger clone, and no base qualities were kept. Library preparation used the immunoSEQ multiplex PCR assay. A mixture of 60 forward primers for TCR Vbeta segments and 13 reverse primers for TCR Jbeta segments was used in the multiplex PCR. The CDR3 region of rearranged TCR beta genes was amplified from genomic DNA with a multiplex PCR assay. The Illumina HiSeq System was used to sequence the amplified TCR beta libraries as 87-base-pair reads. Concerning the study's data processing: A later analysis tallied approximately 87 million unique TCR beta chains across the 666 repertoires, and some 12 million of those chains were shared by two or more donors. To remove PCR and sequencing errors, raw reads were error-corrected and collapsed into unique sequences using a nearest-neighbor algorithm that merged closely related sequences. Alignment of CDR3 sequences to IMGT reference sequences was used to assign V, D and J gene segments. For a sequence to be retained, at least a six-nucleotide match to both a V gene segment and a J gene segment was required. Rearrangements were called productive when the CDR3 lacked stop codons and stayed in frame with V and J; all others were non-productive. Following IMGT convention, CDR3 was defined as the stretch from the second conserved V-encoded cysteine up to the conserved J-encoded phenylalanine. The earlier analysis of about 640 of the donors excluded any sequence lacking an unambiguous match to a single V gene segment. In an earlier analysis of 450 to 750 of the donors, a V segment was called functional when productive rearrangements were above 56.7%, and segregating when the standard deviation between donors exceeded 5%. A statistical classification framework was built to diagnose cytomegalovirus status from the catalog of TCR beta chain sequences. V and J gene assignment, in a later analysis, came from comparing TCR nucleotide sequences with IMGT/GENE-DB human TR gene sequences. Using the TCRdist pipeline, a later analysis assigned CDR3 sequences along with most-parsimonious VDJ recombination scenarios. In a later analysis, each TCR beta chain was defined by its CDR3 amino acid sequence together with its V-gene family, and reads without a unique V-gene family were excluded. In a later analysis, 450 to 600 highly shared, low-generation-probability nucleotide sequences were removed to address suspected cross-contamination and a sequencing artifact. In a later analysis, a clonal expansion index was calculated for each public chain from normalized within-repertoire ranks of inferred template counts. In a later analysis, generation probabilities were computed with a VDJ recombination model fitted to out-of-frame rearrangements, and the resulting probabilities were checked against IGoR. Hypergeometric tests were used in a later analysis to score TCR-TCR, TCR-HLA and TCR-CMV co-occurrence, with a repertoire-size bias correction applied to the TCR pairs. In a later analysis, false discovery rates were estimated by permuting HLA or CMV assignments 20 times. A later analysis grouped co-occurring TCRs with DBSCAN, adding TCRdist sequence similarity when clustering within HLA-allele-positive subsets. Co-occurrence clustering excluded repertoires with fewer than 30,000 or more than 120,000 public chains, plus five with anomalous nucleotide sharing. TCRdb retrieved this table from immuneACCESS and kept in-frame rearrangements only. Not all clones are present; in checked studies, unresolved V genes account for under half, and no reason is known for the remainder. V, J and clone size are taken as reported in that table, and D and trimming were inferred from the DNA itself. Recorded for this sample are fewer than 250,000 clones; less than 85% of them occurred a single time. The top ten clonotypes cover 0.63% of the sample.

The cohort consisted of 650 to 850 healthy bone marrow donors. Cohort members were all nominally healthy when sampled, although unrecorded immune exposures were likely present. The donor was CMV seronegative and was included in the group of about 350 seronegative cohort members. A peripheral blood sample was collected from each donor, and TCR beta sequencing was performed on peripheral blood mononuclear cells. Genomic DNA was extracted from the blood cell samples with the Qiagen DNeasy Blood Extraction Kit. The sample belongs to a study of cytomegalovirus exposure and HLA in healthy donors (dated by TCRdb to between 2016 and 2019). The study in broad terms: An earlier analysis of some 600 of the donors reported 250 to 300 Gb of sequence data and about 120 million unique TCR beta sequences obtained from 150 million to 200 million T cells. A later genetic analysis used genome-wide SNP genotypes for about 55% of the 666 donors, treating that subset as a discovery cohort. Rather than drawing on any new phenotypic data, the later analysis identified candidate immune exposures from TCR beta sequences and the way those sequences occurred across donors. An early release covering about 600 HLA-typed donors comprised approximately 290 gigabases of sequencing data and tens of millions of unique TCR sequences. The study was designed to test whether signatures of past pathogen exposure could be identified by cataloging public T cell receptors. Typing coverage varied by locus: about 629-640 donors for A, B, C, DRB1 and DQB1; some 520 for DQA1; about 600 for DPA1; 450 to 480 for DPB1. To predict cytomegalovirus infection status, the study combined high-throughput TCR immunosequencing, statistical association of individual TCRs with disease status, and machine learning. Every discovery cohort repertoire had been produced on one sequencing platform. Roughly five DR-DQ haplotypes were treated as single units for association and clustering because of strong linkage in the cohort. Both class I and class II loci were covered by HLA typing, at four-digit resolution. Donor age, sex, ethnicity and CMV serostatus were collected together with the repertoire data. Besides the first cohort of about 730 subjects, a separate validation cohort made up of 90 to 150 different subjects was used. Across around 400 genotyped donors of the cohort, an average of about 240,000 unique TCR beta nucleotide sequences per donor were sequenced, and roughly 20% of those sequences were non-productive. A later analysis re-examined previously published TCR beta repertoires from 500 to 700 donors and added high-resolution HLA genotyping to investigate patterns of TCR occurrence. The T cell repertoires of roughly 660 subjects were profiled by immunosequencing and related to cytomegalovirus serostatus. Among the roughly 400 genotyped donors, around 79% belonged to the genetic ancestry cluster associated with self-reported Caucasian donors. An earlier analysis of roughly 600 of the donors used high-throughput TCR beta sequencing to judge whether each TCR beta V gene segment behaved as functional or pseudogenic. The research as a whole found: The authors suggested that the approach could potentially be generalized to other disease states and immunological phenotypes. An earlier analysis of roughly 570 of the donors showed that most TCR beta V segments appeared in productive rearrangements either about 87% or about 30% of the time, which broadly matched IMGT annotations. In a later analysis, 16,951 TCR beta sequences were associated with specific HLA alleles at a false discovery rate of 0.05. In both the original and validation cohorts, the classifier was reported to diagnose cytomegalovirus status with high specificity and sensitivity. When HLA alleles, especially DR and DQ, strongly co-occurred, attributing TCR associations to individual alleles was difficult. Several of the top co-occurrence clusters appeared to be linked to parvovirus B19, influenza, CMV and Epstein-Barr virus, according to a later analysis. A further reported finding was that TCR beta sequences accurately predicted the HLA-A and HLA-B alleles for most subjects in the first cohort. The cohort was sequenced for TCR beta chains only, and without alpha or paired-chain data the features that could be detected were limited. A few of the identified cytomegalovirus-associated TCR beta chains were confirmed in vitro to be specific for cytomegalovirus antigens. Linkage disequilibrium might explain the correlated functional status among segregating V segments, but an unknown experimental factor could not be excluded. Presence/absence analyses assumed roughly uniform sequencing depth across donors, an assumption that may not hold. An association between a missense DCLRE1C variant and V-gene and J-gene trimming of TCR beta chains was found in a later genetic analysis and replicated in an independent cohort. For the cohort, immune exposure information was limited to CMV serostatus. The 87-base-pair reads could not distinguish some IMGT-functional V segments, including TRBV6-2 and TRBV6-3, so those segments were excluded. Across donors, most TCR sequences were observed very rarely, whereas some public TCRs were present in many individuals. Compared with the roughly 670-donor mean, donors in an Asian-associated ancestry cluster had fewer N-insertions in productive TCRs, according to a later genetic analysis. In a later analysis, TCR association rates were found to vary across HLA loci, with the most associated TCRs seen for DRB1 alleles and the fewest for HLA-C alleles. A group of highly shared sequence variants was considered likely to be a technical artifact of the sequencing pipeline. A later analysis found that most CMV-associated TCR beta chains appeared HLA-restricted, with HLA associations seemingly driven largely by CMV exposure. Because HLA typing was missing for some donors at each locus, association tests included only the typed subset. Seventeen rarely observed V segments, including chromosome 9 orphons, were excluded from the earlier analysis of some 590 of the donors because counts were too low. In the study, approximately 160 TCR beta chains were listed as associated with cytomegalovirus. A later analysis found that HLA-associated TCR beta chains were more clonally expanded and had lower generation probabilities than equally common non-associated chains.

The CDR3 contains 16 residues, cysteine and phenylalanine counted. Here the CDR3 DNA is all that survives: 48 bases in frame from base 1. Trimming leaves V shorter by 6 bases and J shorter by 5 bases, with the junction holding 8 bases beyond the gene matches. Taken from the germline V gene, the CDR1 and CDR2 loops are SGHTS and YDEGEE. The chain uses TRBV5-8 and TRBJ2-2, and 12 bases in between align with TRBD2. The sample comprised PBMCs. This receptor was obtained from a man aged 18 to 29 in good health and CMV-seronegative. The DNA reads TGTGCCAGCACACTAGCGGGAGGTCGTCGTACCGGGGAGCTGTTTTTT. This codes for CASTLAGGRRTGELFF.